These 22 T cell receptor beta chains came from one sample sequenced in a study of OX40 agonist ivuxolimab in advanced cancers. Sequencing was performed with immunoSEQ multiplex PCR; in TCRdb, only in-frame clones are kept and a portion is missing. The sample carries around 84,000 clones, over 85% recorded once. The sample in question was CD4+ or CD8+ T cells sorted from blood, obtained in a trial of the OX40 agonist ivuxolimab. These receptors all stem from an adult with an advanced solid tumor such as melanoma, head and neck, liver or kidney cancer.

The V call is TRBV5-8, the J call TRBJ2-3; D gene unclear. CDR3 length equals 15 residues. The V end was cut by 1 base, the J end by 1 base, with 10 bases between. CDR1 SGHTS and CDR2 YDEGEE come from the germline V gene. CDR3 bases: TGTGCCAGCAGCTTGAGATATCTAGGCACAGATACGCAGTATTTT. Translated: CASSLRYLGTDTQYF. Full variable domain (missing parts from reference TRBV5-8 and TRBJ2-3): EAGVTQSPTHLIKTRGQQATLRCSPISGHTSVYWYQQALGLGLQFLLWYDEGEERNRGNFPPRFSGRQFPNYSSELNVNALELEDSALYLCASSLRYLGTDTQYFGPGTRLTVL.

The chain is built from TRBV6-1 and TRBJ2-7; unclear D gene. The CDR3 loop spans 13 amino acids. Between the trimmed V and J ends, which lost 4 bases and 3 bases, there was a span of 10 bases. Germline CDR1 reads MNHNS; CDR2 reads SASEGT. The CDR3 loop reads CASSAGFNYEQYF. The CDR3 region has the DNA TGTGCCAGCAGTGCCGGGTTCAACTACGAGCAGTACTTC.

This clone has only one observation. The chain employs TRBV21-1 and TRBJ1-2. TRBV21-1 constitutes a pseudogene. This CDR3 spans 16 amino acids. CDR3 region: CASSKSRGLRYYGYTF. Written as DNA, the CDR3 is TGTGCCAGCAGCAAAAGCCGCGGGCTGAGGTACTATGGCTACACCTTC.

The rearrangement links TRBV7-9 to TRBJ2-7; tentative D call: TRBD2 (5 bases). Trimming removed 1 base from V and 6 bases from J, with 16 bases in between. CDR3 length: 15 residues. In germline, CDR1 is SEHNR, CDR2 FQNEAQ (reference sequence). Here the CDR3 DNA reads TGTGCCAGCAGCTTAGTTAAACTAGATGGTCTCGAGCAGTACTTC. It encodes CASSLVKLDGLEQYF.

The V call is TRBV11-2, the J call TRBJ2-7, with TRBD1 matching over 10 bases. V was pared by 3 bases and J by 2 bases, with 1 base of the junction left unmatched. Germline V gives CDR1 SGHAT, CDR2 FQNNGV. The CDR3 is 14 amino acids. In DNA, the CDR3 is TGTGCCAGCAGCTTGGGGACAGGGGCCTACGAGCAGTACTTC. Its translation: CASSLGTGAYEQYF.

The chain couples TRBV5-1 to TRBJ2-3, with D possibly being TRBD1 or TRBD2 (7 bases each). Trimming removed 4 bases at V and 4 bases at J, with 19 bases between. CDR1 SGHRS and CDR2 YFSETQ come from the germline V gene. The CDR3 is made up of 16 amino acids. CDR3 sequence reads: CASSLSHRGGADTQYF. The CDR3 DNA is TGCGCCAGCAGCCTCTCGCACAGGGGAGGGGCAGATACGCAGTATTTT.

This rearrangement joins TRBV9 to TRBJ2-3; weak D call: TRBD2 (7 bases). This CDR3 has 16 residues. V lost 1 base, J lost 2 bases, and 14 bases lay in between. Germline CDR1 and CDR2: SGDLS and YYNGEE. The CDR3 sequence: CASSVRGGGTTDTQYF. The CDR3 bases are TGTGCCAGCAGCGTAAGGGGGGGAGGGACCACAGATACGCAGTATTTT.

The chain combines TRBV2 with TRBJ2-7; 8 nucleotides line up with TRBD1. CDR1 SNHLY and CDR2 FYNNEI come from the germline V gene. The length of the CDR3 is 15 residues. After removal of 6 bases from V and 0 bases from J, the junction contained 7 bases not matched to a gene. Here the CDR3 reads CASREGDRSSYEQYF. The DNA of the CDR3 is TGTGCCAGCAGGGAGGGGGACAGGAGCTCCTACGAGCAGTACTTC.

The CDR3 protein is CASSWGLAGGGEQFF. CDR3 in DNA: TGTGCCAGCAGCTGGGGACTAGCGGGAGGGGGTGAGCAGTTCTTC. The J gene is TRBJ2-1, the V gene TRBV4-2; 16 bases are a match to TRBD2. Germline CDR1 and CDR2: LGHNA and YNFKEQ. After removal of 5 bases from V and 9 bases from J, the junction contained 4 bases not matched to a gene. The CDR3 contains 15 residues.

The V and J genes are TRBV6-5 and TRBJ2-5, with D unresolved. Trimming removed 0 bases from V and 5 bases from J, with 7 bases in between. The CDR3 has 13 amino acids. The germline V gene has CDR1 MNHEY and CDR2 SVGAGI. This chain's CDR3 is CASSYSEWETQYF. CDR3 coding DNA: TGTGCCAGCAGTTACTCCGAATGGGAGACCCAGTACTTC.

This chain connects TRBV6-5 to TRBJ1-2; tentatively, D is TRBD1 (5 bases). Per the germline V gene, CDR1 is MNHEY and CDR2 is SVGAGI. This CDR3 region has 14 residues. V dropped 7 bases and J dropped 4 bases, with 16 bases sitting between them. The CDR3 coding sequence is TGTGCCAGCACCCACCGCGAGGGGATCTATGGCTACACCTTC. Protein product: CASTHREGIYGYTF.

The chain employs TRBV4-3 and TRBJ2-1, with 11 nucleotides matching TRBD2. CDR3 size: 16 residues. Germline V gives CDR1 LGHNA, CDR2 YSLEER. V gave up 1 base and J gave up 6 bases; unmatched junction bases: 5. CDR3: CASSQGSGLAANEQFF. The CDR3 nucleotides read TGCGCCAGCAGCCAAGGGTCGGGACTAGCGGCCAATGAGCAGTTCTTC.

The CDR3 DNA is TGTGCCAGCAGCCAAGTTTTACGGGAGACCCAGTACTTC. This translates into CASSQVLRETQYF. The rearrangement links TRBV4-2 to TRBJ2-5; unclear D gene. Germline CDR1 LGHNA, CDR2 YNFKEQ. The CDR3 contains 13 residues. Trimming left V 1 base short and J 5 bases short, with 8 bases between.

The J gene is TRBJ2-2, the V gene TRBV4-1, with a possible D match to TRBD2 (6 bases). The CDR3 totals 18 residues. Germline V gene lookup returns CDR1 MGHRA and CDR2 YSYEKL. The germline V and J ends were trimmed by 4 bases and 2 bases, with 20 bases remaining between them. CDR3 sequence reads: CASSLLSTGLTNTGELFF. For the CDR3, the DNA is TGCGCCAGCAGCCTGCTATCCACGGGACTTACAAACACCGGGGAGCTGTTTTTT.

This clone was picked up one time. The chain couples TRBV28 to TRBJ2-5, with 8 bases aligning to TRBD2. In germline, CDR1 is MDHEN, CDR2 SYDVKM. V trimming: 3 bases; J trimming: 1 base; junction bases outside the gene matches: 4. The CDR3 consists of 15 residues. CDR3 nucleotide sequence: TGTGCCAGCAGTTTCGCGGGGGGCATCCAAGAGACCCAGTACTTC. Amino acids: CASSFAGGIQETQYF.

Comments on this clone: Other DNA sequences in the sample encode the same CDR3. This chain's CDR3 is CASSQGGSSYNEQFF. CDR3 DNA sequence: TGCGCCAGCAGCCAAGGGGGCAGCTCCTACAATGAGCAGTTCTTC. The rearrangement joins TRBV4-3 to TRBJ2-1; TRBD1 is a possible D gene (5 bases). The V gene lost 1 base and the J gene lost 0 bases, with 7 bases spanning the gap. This CDR3 is built from 15 residues. Germline V lookup: CDR1 LGHNA, CDR2 YSLEER.

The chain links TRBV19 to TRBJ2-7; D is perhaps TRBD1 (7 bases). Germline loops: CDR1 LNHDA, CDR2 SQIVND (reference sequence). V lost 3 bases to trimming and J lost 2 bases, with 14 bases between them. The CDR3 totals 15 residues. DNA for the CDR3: TGTGCCAGTAGTATGGGGGCCAGGGGGGCCTACGAGCAGTACTTC. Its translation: CASSMGARGAYEQYF.

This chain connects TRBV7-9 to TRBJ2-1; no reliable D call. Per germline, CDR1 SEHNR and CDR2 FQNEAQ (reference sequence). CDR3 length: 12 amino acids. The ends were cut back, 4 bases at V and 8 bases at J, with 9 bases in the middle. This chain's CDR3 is CASSSVPHEQFF. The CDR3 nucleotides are TGTGCCAGCAGCTCGGTACCCCATGAGCAGTTCTTC.

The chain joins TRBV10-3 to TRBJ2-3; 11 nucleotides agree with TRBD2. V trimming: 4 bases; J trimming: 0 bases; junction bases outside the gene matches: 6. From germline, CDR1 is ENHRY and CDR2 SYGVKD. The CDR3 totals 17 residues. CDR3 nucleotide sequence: TGTGCCATCAGTGGGCTAGCGGGAGGTTTTAGCACAGATACGCAGTATTTT. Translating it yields CAISGLAGGFSTDTQYF.

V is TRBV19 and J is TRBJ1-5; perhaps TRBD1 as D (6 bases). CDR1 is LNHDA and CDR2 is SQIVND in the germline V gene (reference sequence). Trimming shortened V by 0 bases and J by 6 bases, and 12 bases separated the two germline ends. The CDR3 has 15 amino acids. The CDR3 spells CASSIEGAGSQPQHF. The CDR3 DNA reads TGTGCCAGTAGTATAGAGGGGGCCGGATCTCAGCCCCAGCATTTT.

The CDR3 DNA is TGTGCCAGCTCACCAGCGGGAGGGGCCAAAAACATTCAGTACTTC. Amino acid sequence: CASSPAGGAKNIQYF. The V gene is TRBV18, the J gene TRBJ2-4; 9 positions agree with TRBD2. The CDR3 contains 15 residues. Trimming took 2 bases from V and 1 from J; bases not matched to a gene: 0. CDR1 KGHSH and CDR2 LQKENI come from the germline V gene.

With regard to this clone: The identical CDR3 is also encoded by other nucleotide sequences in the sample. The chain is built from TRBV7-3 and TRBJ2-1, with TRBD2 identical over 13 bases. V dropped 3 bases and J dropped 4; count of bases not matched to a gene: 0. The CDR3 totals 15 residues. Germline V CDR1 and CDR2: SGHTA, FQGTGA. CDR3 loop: CASSLGLAGYNEQFF. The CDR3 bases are TGTGCCAGCAGCTTGGGACTAGCGGGGTACAATGAGCAGTTCTTC. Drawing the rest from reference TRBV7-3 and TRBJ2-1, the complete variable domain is GAGVSQTPSNKVTEKGKYVELRCDPISGHTALYWYRQSLGQGPEFLIYFQGTGAADDSGLPNDRFFAVRPEGSVSTLKIQRTERGDSAVYLCASSLGLAGYNEQFFGPGTRLTVL.